The T cell receptor (beta chain) described here comes from a study of blood T cell repertoires in COVID-19. As for the study in general: COVID-19 samples collected from the United States, Italy and Spain covered acute and convalescent phases. T cells, B-cell-depleted T cells, or PBMCs supplied cDNA or gDNA.

Followed over time, Seattle patients had been enrolled while infection was active. The CDR3 loop spans 14 amino acids. The V and J ends lost 0 bases and 1 base respectively, with 8 bases between them. CDR1 is SGDLS, CDR2 YYNGEE, per germline. Original methodology: How many nucleated cells were present was estimated from reference gene primer amplification. Only in-frame clones appear in the TCRdb table, and some are missing; sequencing was by immunoSEQ multiplex PCR. For V, J and clone size, that table is used; D and trimming come from the DNA. This sample yields 45,000 to 65,000 clones, of which roughly 88% are seen a single time; about a tenth belongs to the top ten.

V usage is TRBV9 and J usage is TRBJ2-7; no clear D. The TCR comes from a man aged 25-40 years with COVID-19, enrolled during active disease. Input material: peripheral blood. CDR3 protein: CASSVDLTSYEQYF. CDR3 nucleotide sequence: TGTGCCAGCAGCGTAGACCTAACGTCCTACGAGCAGTACTTC.